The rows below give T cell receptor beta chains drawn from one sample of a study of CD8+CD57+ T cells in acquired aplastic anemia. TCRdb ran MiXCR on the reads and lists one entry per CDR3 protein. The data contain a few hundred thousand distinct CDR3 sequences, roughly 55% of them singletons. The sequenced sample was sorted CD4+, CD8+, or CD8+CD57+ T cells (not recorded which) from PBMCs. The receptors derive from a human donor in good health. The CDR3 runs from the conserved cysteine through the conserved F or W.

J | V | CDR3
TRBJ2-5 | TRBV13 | CASSFGQGETQYF
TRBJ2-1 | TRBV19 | CASSPRQASSYNEQFF
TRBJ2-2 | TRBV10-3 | CAISESAGGNTGELFF
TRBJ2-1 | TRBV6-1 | CASSVYSSSYNEQFF
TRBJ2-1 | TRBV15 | CATRPGLAASSYNEQFF
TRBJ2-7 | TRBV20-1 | CSARDGTGDEQYF
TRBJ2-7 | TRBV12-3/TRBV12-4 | CASSLALEQYF
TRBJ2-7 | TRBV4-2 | CASSQSAYQTASGRAEQYF
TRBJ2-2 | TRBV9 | CASSARLNTGELFF
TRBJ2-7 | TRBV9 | CASSPWDRALYEQYF
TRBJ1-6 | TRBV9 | CASSQESDHNSPLHF
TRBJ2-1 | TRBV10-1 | CASSGETTSYNEQFF
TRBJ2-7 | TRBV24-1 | CATSDWRDHEQYF
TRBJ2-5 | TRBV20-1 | CSARGGTSGTEVQETQYF
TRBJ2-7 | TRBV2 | CASSLGLAYEQYF
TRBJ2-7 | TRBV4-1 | CASSQGVGGVYEQYF
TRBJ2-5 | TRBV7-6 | CASRKDRGEETQYF
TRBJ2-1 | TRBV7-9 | CASGYGEQFF
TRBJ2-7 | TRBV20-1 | CSGGWTLSSYEQYF
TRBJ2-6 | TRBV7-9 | CATPRGGSGANVLTF
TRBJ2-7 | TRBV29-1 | CSVRVTGGYEQYF
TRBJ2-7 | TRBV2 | CASSLSASGGYEQYF
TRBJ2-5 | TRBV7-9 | CATNGQETQYF
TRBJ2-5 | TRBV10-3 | CAIRWTSGGQETQYF
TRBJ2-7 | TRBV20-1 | CSAREWESSYEQYF
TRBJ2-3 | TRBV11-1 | CASSPFPIAGGPEDTQYF
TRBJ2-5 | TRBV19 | CASSGSWLAGGAIQETQYF
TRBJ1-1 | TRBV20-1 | CSARDLQGNTEALF
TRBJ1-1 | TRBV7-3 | CASREGQTDANTEAFF
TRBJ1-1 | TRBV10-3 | CATETGVRTEAFF
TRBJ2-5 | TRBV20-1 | CSARSSGHQETQYF
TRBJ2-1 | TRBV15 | CATSRGLGSGLNEQFF
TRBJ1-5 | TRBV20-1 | CSARQGDQPQHF
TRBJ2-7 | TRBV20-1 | CSATSSGTGGSYEQYF
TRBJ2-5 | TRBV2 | CASSDRDRIETQYF
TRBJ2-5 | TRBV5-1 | CASSRRSPWTGTETQYF